A single sample gave rise to the 2 T cell receptor beta chains below, sequenced in a study of blood T cell repertoires in COVID-19 (dated by TCRdb to 2020 to 2021). The library came from the immunoSEQ multiplex PCR assay. This immuneACCESS table, as held by TCRdb, lists in-frame sequences with V and J called but not all clones. Of the missing ones, under half trace to an unresolved V gene in checked studies; the others have no known cause. Present in this sample are about 200,000 clones, around 82% of which were seen just once. The top ten hold 7% to 9% of the sample. What was sequenced was PBMCs or T cells enriched from blood (not recorded which). All receptors derive from a man between 40 and 49 years old who had recovered from COVID-19.

The J gene is TRBJ2-3, the V gene TRBV11-1, with 7 bases matching TRBD1. The CDR3 contains 15 residues. The V segment lost 3 bases and the J segment 3 bases; nucleotides outside the gene matches: 6. The germline V gene encodes CDR1 SGHAT and CDR2 FQDESV (reference sequence). The CDR3 nucleotides read TGTGCCAGCAGCTTGACAGGGAGTAGTACAGATACGCAGTATTTT. Translated, it gives CASSLTGSSTDTQYF.

For this clone: Other DNA sequences in the same sample also yield this CDR3. This sequence joins TRBV4-1 and TRBJ1-1; D not certain. The germline gives CDR1 MGHRA, CDR2 YSYEKL. The length of the CDR3 is 14 residues. Trimming stripped 0 bases from V and 4 bases from J, with 9 bases between. CDR3 coding DNA: TGCGCCAGCAGCCAAGATTCTCGAGGCACTGAAGCTTTCTTT. Its translation: CASSQDSRGTEAFF.